The sequence of this T cell receptor beta chain was determined in a study of cytomegalovirus exposure and HLA in healthy donors. The sample holds a few counts of this clone. The antigen remains undetermined. CDR3 size: 15 residues. Trimming cost V 8 bases and J 5 bases, with 19 bases left between them. Germline loops: CDR1 LGHNT, CDR2 FRNRAP. Use of 60 Vbeta and 13 Jbeta primers characterized the PCR. Repertoires were generated with immunoSEQ multiplex PCR, while TCRdb's copy carries only in-frame clones and drops some. The data contain over 150,000 clones, around 80% of them seen just once; the ten biggest clones take up approximately 1.5%. Points from the study as a whole: Donors were assumed by presence/absence analyses to have roughly uniform sequencing depth. A later analysis linked fewer than 20,000 TCR beta sequences to HLA alleles at 0.05 false discovery rate.

This chain joins TRBV12-5 and TRBJ2-1; D is perhaps TRBD2 (5 bases). The clonotype originates from a woman aged 30 to 39 in good health and CMV-seropositive. The sequenced sample was PBMCs. CDR3 sequence: CASTNSASSNNEQFF. In DNA, the CDR3 is TGTGCTAGTACCAATAGCGCCAGCTCAAACAATGAGCAGTTCTTC.